This record looks at one T cell receptor (beta chain) sequence and its context. Its antigen is not identified. The data derive from a study of cytomegalovirus exposure and HLA in healthy donors. Study-level information: Counted in an early data release were tens of millions of unique TCRs from HLA-typed donors. Study findings and constraints: Cytomegalovirus status was reportedly diagnosed by the classifier with high sensitivity and specificity. Common viral pathogens seemed, in a later analysis, to connect with several of the most significant clusters.

In the PCR, 60 Vbeta and 13 Jbeta primers were used. TCRdb's table, derived via immunoSEQ multiplex PCR, lists solely in-frame clones and lacks some. Among approximately 290,000 clones, under 90% were seen once, and the ten largest hold roughly 0.3%. Per germline, CDR1 SGHVS and CDR2 FQNEAQ. CDR3 size: 14 residues. The V gene lost 2 bases and the J gene lost 7 bases, with 12 bases spanning the gap. The sample comprised PBMCs. The genes are TRBV7-8 and TRBJ2-1; D possibly corresponds to TRBD2 (5 bases). The origin of this receptor is a girl aged 2 to 9 in good health and CMV-seronegative. CDR3 region: CASSLMDFGNEQFF. Here the CDR3 DNA reads TGTGCCAGCAGCTTAATGGACTTCGGGAATGAGCAGTTCTTC. The complete variable domain, with remaining parts taken from reference TRBV7-8 and TRBJ2-1, reads GAGVSQSPRYKVAKRGQDVALRCDPISGHVSLFWYQQALGQGPEFLTYFQNEAQLDKSGLPSDRFFAERPEGSVSTLKIQRTQQEDSAVYLCASSLMDFGNEQFFGPGTRLTVL.